This T cell receptor (beta chain) is from a study of CD8 T cells in Susac syndrome. Study background: Sequencing included Susac syndrome patients, about 6 of them with active disease and under 10 in remission.

TEMRA cells underwent FACS enrichment and CD8+ and CD4+ T cells underwent negative isolation. The sample holds one count of this clonotype. V was shortened by 1 base and J by 2 bases, with 8 bases between the two germline ends. The CDR3 is 14 amino acids. In germline, CDR1 is SGHDN, CDR2 FVKESK. Random-hexamer reverse transcription was applied to roughly 0.5 to 1 ug RNA. TCRdb independently ran MiXCR on the immunoSEQ multiplex PCR reads; one entry per CDR3 protein. The sample yields more than 150,000 distinct CDR3 sequences, 85% to 95% seen once. This TCR was sampled from a human donor with Susac syndrome. Sequences were obtained from CD4+ T cells from PBMCs. The V call is TRBV14, the J call TRBJ2-5; no definite D call. Here the CDR3 DNA reads TGTGCCAGCAGCCAAGCCATCCATCAAGAGACCCAGTACTTC. This translates into CASSQAIHQETQYF.